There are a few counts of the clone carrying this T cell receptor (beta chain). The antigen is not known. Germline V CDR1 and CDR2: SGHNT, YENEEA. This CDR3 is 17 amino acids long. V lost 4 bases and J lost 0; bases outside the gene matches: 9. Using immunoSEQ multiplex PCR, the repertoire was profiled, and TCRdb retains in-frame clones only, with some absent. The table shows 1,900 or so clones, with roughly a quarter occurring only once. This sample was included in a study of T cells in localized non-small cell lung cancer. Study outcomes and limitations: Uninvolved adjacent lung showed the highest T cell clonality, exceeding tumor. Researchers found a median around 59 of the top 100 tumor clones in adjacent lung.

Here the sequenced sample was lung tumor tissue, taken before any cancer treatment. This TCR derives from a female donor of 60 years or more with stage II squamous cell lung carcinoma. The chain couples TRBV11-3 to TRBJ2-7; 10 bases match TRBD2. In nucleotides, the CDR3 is TGTGCCAGCAGCTCCACCGGACTAGCGGACTTCTCCTACGAGCAGTACTTC. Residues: CASSSTGLADFSYEQYF.